Given below is one T cell receptor beta chain in context. The data derive from a study of T cell changes during pregnancy in multiple sclerosis. V lost 6 bases to trimming and J lost 4 bases, with 10 bases between them. The CDR3 covers 12 residues. Germline-derived CDR1 and CDR2 are SQVTM and ANQGSEA. Using immunoSEQ multiplex PCR, the repertoire was profiled, and TCRdb retains in-frame clones only, with some absent. The sample consists of about 59,000 clones, approximately 90% of them appearing once. The sample consisted of peripheral blood, taken in the third trimester of pregnancy. The chain carries TRBV29-1 and TRBJ1-5, with D possibly being TRBD1 (6 bases). The receptor comes from a female donor in good health, enrolled as a control in a pregnancy study. CDR3 DNA sequence: TGCAGCGTCGGACAGCAAAATCAGCCCCAGCATTTT. Translating it yields CSVGQQNQPQHF.